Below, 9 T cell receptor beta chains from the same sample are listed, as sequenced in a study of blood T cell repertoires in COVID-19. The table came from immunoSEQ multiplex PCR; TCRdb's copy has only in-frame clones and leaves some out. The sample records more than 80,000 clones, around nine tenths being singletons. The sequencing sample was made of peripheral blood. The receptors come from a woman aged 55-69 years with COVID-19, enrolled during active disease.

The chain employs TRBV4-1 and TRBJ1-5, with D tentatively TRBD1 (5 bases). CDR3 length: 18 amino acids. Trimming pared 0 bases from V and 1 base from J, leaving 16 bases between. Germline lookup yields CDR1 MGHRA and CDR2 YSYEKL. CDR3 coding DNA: TGCGCCAGCAGCCAAGACCGAGGAGGGGTGAGAAGCAATCAGCCCCAGCATTTT. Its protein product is CASSQDRGGVRSNQPQHF.

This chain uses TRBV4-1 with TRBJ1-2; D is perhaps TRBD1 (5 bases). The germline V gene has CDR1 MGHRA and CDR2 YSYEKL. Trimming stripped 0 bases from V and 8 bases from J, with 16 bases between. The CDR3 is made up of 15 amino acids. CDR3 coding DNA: TGCGCCAGCAGCCAAGATGGGGCAGGGTCTAAGGGCTACACCTTC. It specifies CASSQDGAGSKGYTF.

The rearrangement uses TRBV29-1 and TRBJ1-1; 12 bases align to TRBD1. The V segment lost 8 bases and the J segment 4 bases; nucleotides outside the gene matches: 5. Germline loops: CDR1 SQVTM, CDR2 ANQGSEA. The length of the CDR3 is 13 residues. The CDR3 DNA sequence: TGCAGCATTCGGGACAGGGGGCTCACTGAAGCTTTCTTT. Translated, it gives CSIRDRGLTEAFF. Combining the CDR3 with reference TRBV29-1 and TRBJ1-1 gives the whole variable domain SAVISQKPSRDICQRGTSLTIQCQVDSQVTMMFWYRQQPGQSLTLIATANQGSEATYESGFVIDKFPISRPNLTFSTLTVSNMSPEDSSIYLCSIRDRGLTEAFFGQGTRLTVV.

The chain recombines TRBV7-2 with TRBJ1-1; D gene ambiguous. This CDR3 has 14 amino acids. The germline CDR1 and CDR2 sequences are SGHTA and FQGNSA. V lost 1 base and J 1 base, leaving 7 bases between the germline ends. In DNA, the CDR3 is TGTGCCAGCAGCTTAGTCTCCTCGAACACTGAAGCTTTCTTT. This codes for CASSLVSSNTEAFF. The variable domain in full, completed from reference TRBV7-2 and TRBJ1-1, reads GAGVSQSPSNKVTEKGKDVELRCDPISGHTALYWYRQSLGQGLEFLIYFQGNSAPDKSGLPSDRFSAERTGGSVSTLTIQRTQQEDSAVYLCASSLVSSNTEAFFGQGTRLTVV.

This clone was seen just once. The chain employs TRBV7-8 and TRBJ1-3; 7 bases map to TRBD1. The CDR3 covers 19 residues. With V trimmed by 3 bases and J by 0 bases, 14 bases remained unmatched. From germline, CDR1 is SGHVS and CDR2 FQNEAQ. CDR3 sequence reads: CASSFGTGVVKHSGNTIYF. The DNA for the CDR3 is TGTGCCAGCAGCTTTGGTACAGGGGTGGTAAAGCACTCTGGAAACACCATATATTTT.

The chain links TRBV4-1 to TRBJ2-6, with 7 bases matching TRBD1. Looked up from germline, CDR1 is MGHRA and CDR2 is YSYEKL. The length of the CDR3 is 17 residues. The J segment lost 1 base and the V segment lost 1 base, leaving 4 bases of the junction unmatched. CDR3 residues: CASSQGMTGSGANVLTF. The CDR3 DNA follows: TGCGCCAGCAGCCAAGGGATGACAGGGTCTGGGGCCAACGTCCTGACTTTC.

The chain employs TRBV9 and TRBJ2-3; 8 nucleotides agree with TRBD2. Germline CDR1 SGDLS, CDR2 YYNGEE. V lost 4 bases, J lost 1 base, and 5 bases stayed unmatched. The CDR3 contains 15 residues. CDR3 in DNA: TGTGCCAGCAGCCCCTTGCGGGGGGGCACAGATACGCAGTATTTT. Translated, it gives CASSPLRGGTDTQYF.

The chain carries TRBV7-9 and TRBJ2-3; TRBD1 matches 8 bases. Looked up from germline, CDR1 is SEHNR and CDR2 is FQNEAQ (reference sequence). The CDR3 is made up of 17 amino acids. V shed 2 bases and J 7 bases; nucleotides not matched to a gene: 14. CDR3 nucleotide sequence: TGTGCCAGCAGCTTACAAACGAGAGGGCAGGGGGCATATACGCAGTATTTT. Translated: CASSLQTRGQGAYTQYF.

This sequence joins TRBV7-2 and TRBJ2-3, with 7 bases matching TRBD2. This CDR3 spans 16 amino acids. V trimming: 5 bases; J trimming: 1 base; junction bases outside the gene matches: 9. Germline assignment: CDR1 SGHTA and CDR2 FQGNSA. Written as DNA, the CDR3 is TGTGCCAGCAGCCCGGGTAACAGCGGGGGCACAGATACGCAGTATTTT. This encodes CASSPGNSGGTDTQYF.